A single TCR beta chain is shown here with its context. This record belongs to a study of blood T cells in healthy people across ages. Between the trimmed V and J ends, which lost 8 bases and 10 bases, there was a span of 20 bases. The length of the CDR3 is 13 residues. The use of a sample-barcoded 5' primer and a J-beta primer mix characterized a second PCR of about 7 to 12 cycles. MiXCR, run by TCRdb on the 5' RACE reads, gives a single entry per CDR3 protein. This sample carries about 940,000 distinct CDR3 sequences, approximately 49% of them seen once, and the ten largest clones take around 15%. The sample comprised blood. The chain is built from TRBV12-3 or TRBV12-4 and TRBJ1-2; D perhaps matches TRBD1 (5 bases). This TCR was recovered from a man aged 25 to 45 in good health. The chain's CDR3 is CASSAPGTANYTF. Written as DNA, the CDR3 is TGTGCCAGCTCAGCACCAGGGACTGCGAACTACACCTTC.